This TCR beta chain was documented in a study of T cell repertoires in cytomegalovirus infection. The wider study: Recently identified HLA-C-restricted and well-studied HLA-B-restricted CMV epitopes were used. Based on public TCR beta signatures, there were indications of CMV infection and of a matching HLA type.

TCRdb re-called the reads with MiXCR, one entry per CDR3 protein. The table has fewer than 950,000 distinct CDR3 sequences, about 33% seen once. The table lists this clonotype with a few counts. As yet, its antigen is unknown. The germline V and J ends were trimmed by 0 bases and 8 bases, with 23 bases remaining between them. CDR1 ENHRY and CDR2 SYGVKD come from the germline V gene. The CDR3 contains 18 residues. This TCR came from a human donor in good health (CMV status not recorded). Some clones in this sample may be carry-over from other donors' samples. Sequences were derived from cultured CD8+ T cells from PBMCs, sampled from culture after CMV antigen stimulation. V gene TRBV10-3 combines with J gene TRBJ2-1, with D maybe TRBD2 (5 bases). The CDR3 DNA follows: TGTGCCATCAGTGAGTCCCCCCTAATTCCGCCGAGCGGCGATGAGCAGTTCTTC. It codes for CAISESPLIPPSGDEQFF.